Here is one T cell receptor (beta chain) with its context. Produced via immunoSEQ multiplex PCR; TCRdb's table is partial and in-frame only. The table records fewer than 400,000 clones, approximately 88% of them present only once. The data were obtained in a study of blood T cell repertoires in COVID-19. Study-wide context: COVID-19 samples from acute and convalescent phases originated in the United States, Italy and Spain. In each case, the material was cDNA or gDNA derived from T cells, B-cell-depleted T cells, or PBMCs.

The sample consisted of PBMCs or T cells enriched from blood (not recorded which). The receptor's source is a man between 60 and 75 years old who had recovered from COVID-19.

The DNA for the CDR3 is TGTGCCAGCTCACCACGAGCGGGAGGAAGAAGCGAGCAGTACTTC. It translates to CASSPRAGGRSEQYF. V is TRBV18 and J is TRBJ2-7; 9 nucleotides align to TRBD2. CDR1 is KGHSH, CDR2 LQKENI, per germline. The CDR3 is 15 amino acids. Germline trimming cut 1 base from V and 6 bases from J; bases unmatched to any gene: 7. Using reference TRBV18 and TRBJ2-7 for the parts outside the CDR3, the full variable domain is NAGVMQNPRHLVRRRGQEARLRCSPMKGHSHVYWYRQLPEEGLKFMVYLQKENIIDESGMPKERFSAEFPKEGPSILRIQQVVRGDSAAYFCASSPRAGGRSEQYFGPGTRLTVT.